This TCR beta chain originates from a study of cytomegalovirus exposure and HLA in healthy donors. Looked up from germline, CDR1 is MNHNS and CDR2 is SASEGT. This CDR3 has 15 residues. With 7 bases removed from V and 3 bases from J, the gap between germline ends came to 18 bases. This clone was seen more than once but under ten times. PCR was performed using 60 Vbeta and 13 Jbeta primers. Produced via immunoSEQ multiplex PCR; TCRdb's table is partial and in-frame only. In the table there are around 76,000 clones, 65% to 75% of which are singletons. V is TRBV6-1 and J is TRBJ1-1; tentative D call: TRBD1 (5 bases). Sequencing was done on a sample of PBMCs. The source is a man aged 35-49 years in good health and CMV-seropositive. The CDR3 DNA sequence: TGTGCCAGCACCTCTAAGGGGAAGAAGTACACTGAAGCTTTCTTT. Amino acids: CASTSKGKKYTEAFF.